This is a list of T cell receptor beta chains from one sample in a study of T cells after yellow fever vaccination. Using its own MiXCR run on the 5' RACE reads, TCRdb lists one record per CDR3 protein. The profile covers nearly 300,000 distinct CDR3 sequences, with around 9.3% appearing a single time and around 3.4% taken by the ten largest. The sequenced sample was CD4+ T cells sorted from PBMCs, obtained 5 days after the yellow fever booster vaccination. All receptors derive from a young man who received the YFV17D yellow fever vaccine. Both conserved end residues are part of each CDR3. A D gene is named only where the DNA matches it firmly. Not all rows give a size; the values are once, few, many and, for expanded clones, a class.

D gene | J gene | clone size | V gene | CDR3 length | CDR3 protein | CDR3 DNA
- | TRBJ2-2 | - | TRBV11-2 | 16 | CASSLQGGTNTGELFF | TGTGCCAGCTCTCTTCAAGGGGGGACCAACACCGGGGAGCTGTTTTTT
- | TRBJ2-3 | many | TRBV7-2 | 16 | CASSSNPGHSTDTQYF | TGTGCCAGCAGCTCGAACCCGGGACATAGCACAGATACGCAGTATTTT
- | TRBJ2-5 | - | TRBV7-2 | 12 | CASSPILETQYF | TGTGCCAGCAGCCCCATCCTAGAGACCCAGTACTTC
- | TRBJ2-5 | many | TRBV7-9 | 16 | CASSTGQTSGLMDQYF | TGTGCCAGCAGCACCGGACAGACCAGCGGATTGATGGACCAGTACTTC
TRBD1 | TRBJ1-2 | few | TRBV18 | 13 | CATAGTGNYGYTF | TGTGCCACGGCCGGGACAGGAAACTATGGCTACACCTTC
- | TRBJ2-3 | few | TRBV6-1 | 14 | CASRADNYADTQYF | TGTGCCAGCAGGGCAGATAACTATGCGGATACGCAGTATTTT
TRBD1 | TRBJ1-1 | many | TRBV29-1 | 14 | CSAERTGDNTEAFF | TGCAGCGCCGAGCGGACAGGAGATAACACTGAAGCTTTCTTT
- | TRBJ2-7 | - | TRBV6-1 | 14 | CASQDGGGYYEQYF | TGTGCCAGCCAAGACGGTGGGGGCTACTACGAGCAGTACTTC
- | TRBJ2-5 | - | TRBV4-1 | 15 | CASSQAAQSGVTQYF | TGCGCCAGCAGCCAAGCCGCACAATCGGGGGTGACCCAGTACTTC
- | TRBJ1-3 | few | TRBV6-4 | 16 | CASSYTPPLSGNTIYF | TGTGCCAGCAGTTACACACCACCACTCTCTGGAAACACCATATATTTT
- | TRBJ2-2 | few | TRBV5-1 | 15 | CASSLGDTNTGELFF | TGCGCCAGCAGCCTCGGAGACACGAACACCGGGGAGCTGTTTTTT
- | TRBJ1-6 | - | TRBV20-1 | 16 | CSARDPRAAYNSPLHF | TGCAGTGCTAGAGATCCCAGGGCCGCCTATAATTCACCCCTCCACTTT
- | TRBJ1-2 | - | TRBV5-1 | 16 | CASSSLRAPPLWGYTF | TGCGCCAGCAGCTCCCTTCGGGCGCCCCCTCTCTGGGGCTACACCTTC
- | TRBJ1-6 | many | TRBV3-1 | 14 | CASSQVGWNSPLHF | TGTGCCAGCAGCCAAGTTGGATGGAATTCACCCCTCCACTTT
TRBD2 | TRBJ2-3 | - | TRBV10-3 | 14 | CAISGTRGGDTQYF | TGTGCCATCAGTGGGACTCGGGGGGGTGATACGCAGTATTTT
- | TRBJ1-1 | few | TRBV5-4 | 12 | CASSQETSEAFF | TGTGCCAGCAGCCAAGAGACATCTGAAGCTTTCTTT
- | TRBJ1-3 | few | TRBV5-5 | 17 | CASSLGPTVYSGNTIYF | TGTGCCAGCAGCTTGGGGCCGACAGTCTACTCTGGAAACACCATATATTTT
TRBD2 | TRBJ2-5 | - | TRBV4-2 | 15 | CASSQVAGAVETQYF | TGTGCCAGCAGCCAGGTAGCGGGGGCGGTAGAGACCCAGTACTTC
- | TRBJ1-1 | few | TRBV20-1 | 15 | CSARVPTGGDTEAFF | TGCAGTGCTAGAGTTCCGACCGGGGGGGATACTGAAGCTTTCTTT
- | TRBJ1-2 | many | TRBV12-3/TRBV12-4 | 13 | CASSLRGHYGYTF | TGTGCCAGCAGTTTAAGGGGCCACTATGGCTACACCTTC
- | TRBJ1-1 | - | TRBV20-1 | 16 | CSARWTPLRFNTEAFF | TGCAGTGCTAGATGGACCCCCCTCCGGTTTAACACTGAAGCTTTCTTT
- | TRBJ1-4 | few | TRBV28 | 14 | CASSWGATNEKLFF | TGTGCCAGCAGCTGGGGGGCAACCAATGAAAAACTGTTTTTT
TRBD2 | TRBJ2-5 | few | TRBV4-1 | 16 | CASSQDPLAGLETQYF | TGCGCCAGCAGCCAAGATCCCCTAGCGGGGTTGGAGACCCAGTACTTC
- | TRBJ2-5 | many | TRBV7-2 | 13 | CASSLGLQETQYF | TGTGCCAGCAGCTTAGGGCTACAAGAGACCCAGTACTTC
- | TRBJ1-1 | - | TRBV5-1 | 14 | CASSRTGENTEAFF | TGCGCCAGCAGCCGCACAGGAGAGAACACTGAAGCTTTCTTT
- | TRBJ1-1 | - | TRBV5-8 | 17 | CASSLAPKTGWNTEAFF | TGTGCCAGCAGCTTGGCCCCTAAGACAGGCTGGAACACTGAAGCTTTCTTT
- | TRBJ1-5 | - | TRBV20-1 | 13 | CSQQTGRNQPQHF | TGCAGCCAACAGACAGGTCGCAATCAGCCCCAGCATTTT
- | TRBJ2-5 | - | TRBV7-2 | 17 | CASSPRGGVPQGKTQYF | TGTGCCAGCAGCCCGAGAGGGGGGGTCCCTCAGGGGAAGACCCAGTACTTC
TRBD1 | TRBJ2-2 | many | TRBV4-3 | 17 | CASSQDSRTGSTGELFF | TGCGCCAGCAGCCAAGATAGTCGGACAGGGAGCACCGGGGAGCTGTTTTTT
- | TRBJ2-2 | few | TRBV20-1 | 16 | CSARDFRDGKTGELFF | TGCAGTGCTAGAGACTTCCGGGACGGGAAAACCGGGGAGCTGTTTTTT
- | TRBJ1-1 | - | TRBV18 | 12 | CASSSEDGVAFF | TGTGCCAGCTCATCGGAGGATGGGGTAGCTTTCTTT
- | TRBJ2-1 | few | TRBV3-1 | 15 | CASSQIYGSYNEQFF | TGTGCCAGCAGCCAAATCTACGGGTCTTACAATGAGCAGTTCTTC
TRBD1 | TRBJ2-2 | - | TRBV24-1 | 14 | CATSDTGDTGELFF | TGTGCCACCAGTGATACAGGGGACACCGGGGAGCTGTTTTTT
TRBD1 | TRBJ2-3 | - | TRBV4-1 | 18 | CASSQITGTGIFPDTQYF | TGCGCCAGCAGCCAAATAACCGGGACAGGGATTTTTCCAGATACGCAGTATTTT
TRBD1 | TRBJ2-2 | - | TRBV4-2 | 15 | CASSQTDRDTGELFF | TGTGCCAGCAGCCAAACCGACAGGGACACCGGGGAGCTGTTTTTT